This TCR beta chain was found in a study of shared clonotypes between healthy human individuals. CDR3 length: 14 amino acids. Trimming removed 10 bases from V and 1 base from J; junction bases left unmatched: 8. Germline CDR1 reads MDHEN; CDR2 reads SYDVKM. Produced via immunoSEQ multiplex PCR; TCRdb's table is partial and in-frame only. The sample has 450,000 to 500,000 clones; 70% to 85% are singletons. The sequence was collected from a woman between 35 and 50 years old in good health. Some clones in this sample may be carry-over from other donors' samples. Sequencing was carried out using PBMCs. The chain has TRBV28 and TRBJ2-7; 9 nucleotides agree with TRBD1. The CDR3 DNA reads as TGTGCCACCTGCATGGGGACAGGGTCCTACGAGCAGTACTTC. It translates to CATCMGTGSYEQYF.